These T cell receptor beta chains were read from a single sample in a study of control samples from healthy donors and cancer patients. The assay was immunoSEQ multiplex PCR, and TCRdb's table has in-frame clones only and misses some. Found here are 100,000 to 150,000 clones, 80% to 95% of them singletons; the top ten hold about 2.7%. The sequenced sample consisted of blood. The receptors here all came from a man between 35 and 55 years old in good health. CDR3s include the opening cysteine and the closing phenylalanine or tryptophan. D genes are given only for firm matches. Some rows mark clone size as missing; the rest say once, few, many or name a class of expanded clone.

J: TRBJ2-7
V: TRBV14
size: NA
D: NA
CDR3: CASSQDVVGFEQYF
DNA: TGTGCCAGCAGCCAAGACGTGGTAGGTTTCGAGCAGTACTTC

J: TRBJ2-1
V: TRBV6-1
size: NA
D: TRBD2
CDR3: CASSEELAGVQFF
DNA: TGTGCCAGCAGTGAGGAACTAGCGGGGGTTCAGTTCTTC

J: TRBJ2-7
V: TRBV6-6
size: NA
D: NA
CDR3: CASSRDNYYEQYF
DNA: TGTGCCAGCAGTCGGGACAATTACTACGAGCAGTACTTC

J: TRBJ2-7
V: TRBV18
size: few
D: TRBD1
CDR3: CASSPFGTEKNSYEQYF
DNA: TGTGCCAGCTCACCCTTCGGGACAGAAAAAAACTCCTACGAGCAGTACTTC

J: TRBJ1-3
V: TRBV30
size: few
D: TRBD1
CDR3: CAWSRDSGSGNTIYF
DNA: TGTGCCTGGAGTCGGGACAGCGGCTCTGGAAACACCATATATTTT

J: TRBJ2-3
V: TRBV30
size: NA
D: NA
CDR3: CAWSVLGTLGDTQYF
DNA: TGTGCCTGGAGTGTACTGGGGACTTTAGGAGATACGCAGTATTTT

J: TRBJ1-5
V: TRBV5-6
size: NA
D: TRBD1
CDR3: CASSQTGDDQPQHF
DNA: TGTGCCAGCAGCCAGACAGGGGATGATCAGCCCCAGCATTTT

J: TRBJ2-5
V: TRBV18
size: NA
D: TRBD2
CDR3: CASSYDRGGLETQYF
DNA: TGTGCCAGCTCATACGACCGGGGGGGCCTGGAGACCCAGTACTTC

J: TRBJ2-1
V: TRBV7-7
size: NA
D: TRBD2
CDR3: CASSTGLAGAGNEQFF
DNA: TGTGCTAGCAGCACCGGACTAGCGGGGGCCGGCAATGAGCAGTTCTTC

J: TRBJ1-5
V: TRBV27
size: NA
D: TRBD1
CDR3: CASSLLGGQGNQPQHF
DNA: TGTGCCAGCAGTTTATTAGGGGGACAGGGTAATCAGCCCCAGCATTTT

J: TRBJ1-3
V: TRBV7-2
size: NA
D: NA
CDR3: CASSLKDRNTIYF
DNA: TGTGCCAGCAGCTTAAAAGACAGAAACACCATATATTTT

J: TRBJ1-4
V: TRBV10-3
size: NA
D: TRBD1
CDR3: CAITRDRGPNEKLFF
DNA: TGTGCCATCACCCGGGACAGGGGGCCTAATGAAAAACTGTTTTTT

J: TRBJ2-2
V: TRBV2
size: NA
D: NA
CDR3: CASSDRGELFF
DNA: TGTGCCAGCAGCGACCGGGGGGAGCTGTTTTTT

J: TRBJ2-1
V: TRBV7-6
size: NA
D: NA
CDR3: CASSLGLAIDNEQFF
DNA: TGTGCCAGCAGCTTAGGGCTAGCTATTGACAATGAGCAGTTCTTC

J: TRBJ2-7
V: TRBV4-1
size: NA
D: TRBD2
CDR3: CASSPRTSGGYEQYF
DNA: TGCGCCAGCAGCCCGAGGACTAGCGGGGGGTACGAGCAGTACTTC

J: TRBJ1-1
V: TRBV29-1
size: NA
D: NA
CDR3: CSATGGGEAFF
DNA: TGCAGCGCCACGGGGGGGGGCGAAGCTTTCTTT

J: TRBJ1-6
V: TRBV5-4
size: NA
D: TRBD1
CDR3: CASSLTGGGINSPLHF
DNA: TGTGCCAGCAGCTTGACAGGGGGCGGAATTAATTCACCCCTCCACTTT

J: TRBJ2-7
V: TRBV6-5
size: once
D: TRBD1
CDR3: CASSYSRQGAGEQYF
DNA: TGTGCCAGCAGTTACTCGAGACAGGGGGCGGGTGAGCAGTACTTC

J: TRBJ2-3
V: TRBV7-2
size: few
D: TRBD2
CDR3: CASSLRTRTDTQYF
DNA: TGTGCCAGCAGCTTGAGGACTAGGACAGATACGCAGTATTTT

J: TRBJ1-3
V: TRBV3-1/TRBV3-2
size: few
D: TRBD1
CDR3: CASSQDRASGNTIYF
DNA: TGTGCCAGCAGCCAGGACAGGGCATCCGGAAACACCATATATTTT

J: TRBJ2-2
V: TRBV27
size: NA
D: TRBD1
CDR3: CASSSNRDRGVNTGELFF
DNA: TGTGCCAGCAGTTCGAATAGGGACAGGGGCGTTAACACCGGGGAGCTGTTTTTT

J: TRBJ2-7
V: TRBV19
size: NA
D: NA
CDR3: CAPRGPRRSYEQYF
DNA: TGTGCCCCACGAGGGCCGCGACGCTCCTACGAGCAGTACTTC

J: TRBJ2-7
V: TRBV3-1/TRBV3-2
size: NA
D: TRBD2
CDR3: CASSTPGGGEQYF
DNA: TGTGCCAGCAGCACCCCGGGGGGGGGCGAGCAGTACTTC

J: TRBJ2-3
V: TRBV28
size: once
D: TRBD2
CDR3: CASSTASGGPRWDTQYF
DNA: TGTGCCAGCAGTACAGCTAGCGGGGGGCCTCGTTGGGATACGCAGTATTTT

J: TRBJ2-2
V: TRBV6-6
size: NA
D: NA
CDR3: CASSLSGVGFAGELFF
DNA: TGTGCCAGCAGCCTGTCAGGGGTTGGGTTTGCCGGGGAGCTGTTTTTT

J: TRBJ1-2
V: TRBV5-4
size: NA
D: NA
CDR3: CASSLPPSYGYTF
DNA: TGTGCCAGCAGCTTACCCCCCTCTTATGGCTACACCTTC

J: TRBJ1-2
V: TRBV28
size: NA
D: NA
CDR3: CASSLYRGYTF
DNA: TGTGCCAGCAGTTTATATCGCGGCTACACCTTC

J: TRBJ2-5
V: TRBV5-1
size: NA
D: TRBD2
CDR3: CASSPGGAEETQYF
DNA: TGCGCCAGCAGCCCGGGAGGAGCAGAAGAGACCCAGTACTTC